The TCR beta chain described here comes from a study of blood T cells in healthy people across ages. Primed by a sample-barcoded 5' primer and a J-beta primer mix, a second PCR proceeded for roughly 6 to 12 cycles. Template switching added a 12-random-nucleotide identifier to every cDNA molecule. TCRdb passed the 5' RACE reads through MiXCR, listing each CDR3 protein once. Here the sample spans 650,000 to 1,000,000 distinct CDR3 sequences, under 40% being singletons. Points on this clonotype: Its specificity is unknown.

The CDR3 loop spans 13 amino acids. Germline CDR1 is LNHDA and CDR2 is SQIVND (reference sequence). V trimming: 7 bases; J trimming: 3 bases; junction bases outside the gene matches: 4. Broader study findings: When set beside aged donors, long-lived donors presented more naive CD4+ cells and higher diversity. Diversity of TCR beta correlated strongly with naive T cell percentage. Expanded clonotype changes were possibly confounded by unknown donor CMV status.

The gene calls are TRBV19 and TRBJ2-5; TRBD2 matches 8 bases. The sequence derives from a man younger than 35 in good health. Sequenced sample: blood. The CDR3 loop is CASKRGPEETQYF. In DNA, the CDR3 is TGTGCCAGTAAGCGGGGGCCTGAAGAGACCCAGTACTTC.